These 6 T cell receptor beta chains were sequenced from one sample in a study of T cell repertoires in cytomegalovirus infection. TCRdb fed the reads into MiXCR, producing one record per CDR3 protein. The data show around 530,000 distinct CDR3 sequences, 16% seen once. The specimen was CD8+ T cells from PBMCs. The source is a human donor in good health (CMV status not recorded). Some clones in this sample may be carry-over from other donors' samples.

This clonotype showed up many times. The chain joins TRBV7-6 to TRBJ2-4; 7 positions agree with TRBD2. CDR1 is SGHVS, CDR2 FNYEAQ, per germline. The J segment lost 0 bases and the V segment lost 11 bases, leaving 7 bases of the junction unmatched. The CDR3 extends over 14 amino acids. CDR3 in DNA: TGTGCCCCGGGGGAGGGGCTAGCCAAAAACATTCAGTACTTC. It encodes CAPGEGLAKNIQYF.

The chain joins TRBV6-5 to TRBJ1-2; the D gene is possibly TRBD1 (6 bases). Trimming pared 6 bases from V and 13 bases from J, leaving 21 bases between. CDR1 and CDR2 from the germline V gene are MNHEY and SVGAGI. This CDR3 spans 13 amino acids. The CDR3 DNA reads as TGTGCCAGCAGCCCACGTGGGGGGCCCTTCTCCACCTTC. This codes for CASSPRGGPFSTF.

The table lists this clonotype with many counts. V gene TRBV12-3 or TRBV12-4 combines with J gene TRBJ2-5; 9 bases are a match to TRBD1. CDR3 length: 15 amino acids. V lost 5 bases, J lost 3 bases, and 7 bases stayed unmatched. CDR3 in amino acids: CASSAPRTGEETQYF. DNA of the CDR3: TGTGCCAGCAGTGCCCCCCGGACAGGGGAAGAGACCCAGTACTTC.

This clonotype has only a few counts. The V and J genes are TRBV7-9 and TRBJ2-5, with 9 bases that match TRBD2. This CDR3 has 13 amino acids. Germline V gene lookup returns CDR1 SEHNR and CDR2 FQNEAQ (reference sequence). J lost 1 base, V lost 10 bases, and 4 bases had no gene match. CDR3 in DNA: TGTGCCATTAGCGGGGGAGGCCAAGAGACCCAGTACTTC. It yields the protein CAISGGGQETQYF.

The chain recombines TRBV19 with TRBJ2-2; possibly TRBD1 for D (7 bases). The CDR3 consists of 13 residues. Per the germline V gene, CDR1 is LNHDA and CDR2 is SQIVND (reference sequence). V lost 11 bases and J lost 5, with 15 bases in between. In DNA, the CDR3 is TGTGCCGCCGCGGCAGGGGGGACCGGGGAGCTGTTTTTT. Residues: CAAAAGGTGELFF.

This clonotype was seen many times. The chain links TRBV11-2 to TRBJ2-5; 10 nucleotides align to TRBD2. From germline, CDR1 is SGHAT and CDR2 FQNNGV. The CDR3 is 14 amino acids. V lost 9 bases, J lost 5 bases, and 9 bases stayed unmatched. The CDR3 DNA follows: TGTGCCAGTACGGGGAGCGGGAGGGCGGAGACCCAGTACTTC. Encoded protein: CASTGSGRAETQYF.